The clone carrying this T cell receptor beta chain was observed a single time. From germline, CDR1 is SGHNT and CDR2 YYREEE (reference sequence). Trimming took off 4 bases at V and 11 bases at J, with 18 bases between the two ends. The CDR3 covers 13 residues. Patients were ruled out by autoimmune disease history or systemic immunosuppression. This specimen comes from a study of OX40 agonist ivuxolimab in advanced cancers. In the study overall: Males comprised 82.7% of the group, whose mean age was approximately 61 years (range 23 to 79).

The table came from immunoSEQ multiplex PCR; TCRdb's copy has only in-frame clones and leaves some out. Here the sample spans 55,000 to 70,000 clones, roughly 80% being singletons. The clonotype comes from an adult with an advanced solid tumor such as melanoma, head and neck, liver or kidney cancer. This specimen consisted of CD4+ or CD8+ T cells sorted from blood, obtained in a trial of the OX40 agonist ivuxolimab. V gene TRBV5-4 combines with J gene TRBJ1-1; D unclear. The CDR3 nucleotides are TGTGCCAGCAGCCAAGCTCCAGGCCTGGGGGCTTTCTTT. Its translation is CASSQAPGLGAFF.